What follows describes a single T cell receptor (beta chain). The data are from a study of blood T cell repertoires in COVID-19. About the study: T cells, B-cell-depleted T cells, or PBMCs supplied cDNA or gDNA.

Original data processing: From reference gene primer amplification, estimates of nucleated cell counts were derived. Only in-frame clones appear in the TCRdb table, and some are missing; sequencing was by immunoSEQ multiplex PCR. That table furnishes V, J and clone size, whereas the DNA furnished D and trimming. The data hold under 150,000 clones, with about 80% observed a single time. The CDR3 covers 13 residues. CDR1 and CDR2 from the germline V gene are MNHNS and SASEGT. J gave up 4 bases and V 1 base, and 1 base lay outside the gene matches. The sequenced sample consisted of peripheral blood. The origin of this receptor is an older woman with acute or convalescent COVID-19. The chain recombines TRBV6-1 with TRBJ2-7; 7 positions match TRBD2. CDR3 DNA: TGTGCCAGCAGTGAAGGGACTAGGTACGAGCAGTACTTC. Its protein product is CASSEGTRYEQYF.